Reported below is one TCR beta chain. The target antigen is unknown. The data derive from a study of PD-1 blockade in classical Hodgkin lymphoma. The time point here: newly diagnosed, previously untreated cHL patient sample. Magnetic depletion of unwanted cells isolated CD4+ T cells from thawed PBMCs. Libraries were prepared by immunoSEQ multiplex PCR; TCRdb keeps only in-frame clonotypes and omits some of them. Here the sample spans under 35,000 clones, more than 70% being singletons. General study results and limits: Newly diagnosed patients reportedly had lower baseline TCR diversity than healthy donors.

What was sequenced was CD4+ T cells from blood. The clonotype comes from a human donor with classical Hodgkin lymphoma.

The chain's CDR3 is CATSRGQGRQKLFF. Written as DNA, the CDR3 is TGTGCCACCAGCAGAGGACAGGGGAGGCAAAAACTGTTTTTT. The V gene is TRBV15, the J gene TRBJ1-4, with 8 bases lining up with TRBD1. The V gene's germline CDR1 is LNHNV and CDR2 YYDKDF (reference sequence). This CDR3 is 14 amino acids long. V dropped 1 base and J dropped 9; count of bases not matched to a gene: 4.